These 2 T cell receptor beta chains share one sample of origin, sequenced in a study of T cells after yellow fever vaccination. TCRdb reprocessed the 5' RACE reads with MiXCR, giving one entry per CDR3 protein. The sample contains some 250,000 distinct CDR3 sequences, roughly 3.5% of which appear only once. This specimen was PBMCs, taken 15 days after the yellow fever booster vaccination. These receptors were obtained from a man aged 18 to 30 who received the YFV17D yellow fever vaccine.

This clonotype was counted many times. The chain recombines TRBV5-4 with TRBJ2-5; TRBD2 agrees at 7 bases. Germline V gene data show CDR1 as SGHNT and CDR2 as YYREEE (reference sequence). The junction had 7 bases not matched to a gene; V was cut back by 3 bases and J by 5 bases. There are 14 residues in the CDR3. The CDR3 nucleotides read TGTGCCAGCAGCTCGAGGACTAGTTCGGAGACCCAGTACTTC. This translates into CASSSRTSSETQYF.

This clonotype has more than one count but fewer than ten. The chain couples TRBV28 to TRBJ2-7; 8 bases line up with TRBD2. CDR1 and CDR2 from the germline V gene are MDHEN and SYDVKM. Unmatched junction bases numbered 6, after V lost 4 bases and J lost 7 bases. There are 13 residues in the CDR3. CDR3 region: CASSSPPGGEQYV. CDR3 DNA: TGTGCCAGCAGTTCTCCCCCGGGAGGGGAGCAGTACGTC.